A selection of T cell receptor beta chains follows, all from one sample in a study of shared clonotypes between healthy human individuals. Data came from immunoSEQ multiplex PCR; TCRdb stores just in-frame clones and leaves some out. The sample holds 2,500,000 or so clones, 93% seen once. Sequencing input: naive CD4+ T cells from PBMCs. The receptors were sampled from a young man in good health. Some clones in this sample may be carry-over from other donors' samples. Both conserved end residues are part of each CDR3.

v_gene: TRBV15
j_gene: TRBJ2-1
CDR3aa: CATSRVQGGRNEQFF

v_gene: TRBV5-1
j_gene: TRBJ2-6
CDR3aa: CASSFGAGANVLTF

v_gene: TRBV5-1
j_gene: TRBJ1-2
CDR3aa: CASSLIPDYGYTF

v_gene: TRBV18
j_gene: TRBJ2-2
CDR3aa: CASSPQWEHSGELFF

v_gene: TRBV2
j_gene: TRBJ2-1
CDR3aa: CASSDVAGKHNEQFF

v_gene: TRBV9
j_gene: TRBJ2-1
CDR3aa: CASSVVGGAGPYNEQFF

v_gene: TRBV28
j_gene: TRBJ2-1
CDR3aa: CASSYSGQGQEDEQFF

v_gene: TRBV29-1
j_gene: TRBJ2-1
CDR3aa: CSVEIPRRGRGEQFF

v_gene: TRBV18
j_gene: TRBJ2-1
CDR3aa: CASSLLAPAGNEQFF

v_gene: TRBV7-3
j_gene: TRBJ2-5
CDR3aa: CASSLGRQETQYF

v_gene: TRBV19
j_gene: TRBJ1-1
CDR3aa: CASSPFWSRASKLRGADTEAFF

v_gene: TRBV28
j_gene: TRBJ2-7
CDR3aa: CASSPERGTYEQYF

v_gene: TRBV11-2
j_gene: TRBJ2-6
CDR3aa: CASSPSGANVLTF

v_gene: TRBV28
j_gene: TRBJ2-2
CDR3aa: CASSSGQGFTGELFF

v_gene: TRBV4-3
j_gene: TRBJ2-7
CDR3aa: CASSQRRPGLAFQPYEQYF

v_gene: TRBV9
j_gene: TRBJ2-2
CDR3aa: CASSVSAGELFF

v_gene: TRBV30
j_gene: TRBJ2-1
CDR3aa: CAWGRSEGDEQFF

v_gene: TRBV10-3
j_gene: TRBJ1-2
CDR3aa: CAISESMGQGDGYTF

v_gene: TRBV7-9
j_gene: TRBJ2-4
CDR3aa: CASSRISAGGFENIQYF

v_gene: TRBV5-4
j_gene: TRBJ2-2
CDR3aa: CASSGNVGSKELFF

v_gene: TRBV7-2
j_gene: TRBJ2-7
CDR3aa: CASSPRDSRGEQYF

v_gene: TRBV6-1
j_gene: TRBJ2-3
CDR3aa: CASSVGLAGGPDTQYF

v_gene: TRBV7-3
j_gene: TRBJ2-3
CDR3aa: CASSLRAPGRGTSGSVPGADTQYF

v_gene: TRBV5-5
j_gene: TRBJ2-5
CDR3aa: CASSLAQYQETQYF

v_gene: TRBV10-3
j_gene: TRBJ2-7
CDR3aa: CAISDPGQGSYEQYF

v_gene: TRBV27
j_gene: TRBJ1-1
CDR3aa: CASRGVGTEAFF

v_gene: TRBV5-8
j_gene: TRBJ2-7
CDR3aa: CASSIRERGHYEQYF

v_gene: TRBV4-1
j_gene: TRBJ2-4
CDR3aa: CASSPLGSAGLAKNIQYF

v_gene: TRBV25-1
j_gene: TRBJ2-7
CDR3aa: CASSDPLIPAEQYF